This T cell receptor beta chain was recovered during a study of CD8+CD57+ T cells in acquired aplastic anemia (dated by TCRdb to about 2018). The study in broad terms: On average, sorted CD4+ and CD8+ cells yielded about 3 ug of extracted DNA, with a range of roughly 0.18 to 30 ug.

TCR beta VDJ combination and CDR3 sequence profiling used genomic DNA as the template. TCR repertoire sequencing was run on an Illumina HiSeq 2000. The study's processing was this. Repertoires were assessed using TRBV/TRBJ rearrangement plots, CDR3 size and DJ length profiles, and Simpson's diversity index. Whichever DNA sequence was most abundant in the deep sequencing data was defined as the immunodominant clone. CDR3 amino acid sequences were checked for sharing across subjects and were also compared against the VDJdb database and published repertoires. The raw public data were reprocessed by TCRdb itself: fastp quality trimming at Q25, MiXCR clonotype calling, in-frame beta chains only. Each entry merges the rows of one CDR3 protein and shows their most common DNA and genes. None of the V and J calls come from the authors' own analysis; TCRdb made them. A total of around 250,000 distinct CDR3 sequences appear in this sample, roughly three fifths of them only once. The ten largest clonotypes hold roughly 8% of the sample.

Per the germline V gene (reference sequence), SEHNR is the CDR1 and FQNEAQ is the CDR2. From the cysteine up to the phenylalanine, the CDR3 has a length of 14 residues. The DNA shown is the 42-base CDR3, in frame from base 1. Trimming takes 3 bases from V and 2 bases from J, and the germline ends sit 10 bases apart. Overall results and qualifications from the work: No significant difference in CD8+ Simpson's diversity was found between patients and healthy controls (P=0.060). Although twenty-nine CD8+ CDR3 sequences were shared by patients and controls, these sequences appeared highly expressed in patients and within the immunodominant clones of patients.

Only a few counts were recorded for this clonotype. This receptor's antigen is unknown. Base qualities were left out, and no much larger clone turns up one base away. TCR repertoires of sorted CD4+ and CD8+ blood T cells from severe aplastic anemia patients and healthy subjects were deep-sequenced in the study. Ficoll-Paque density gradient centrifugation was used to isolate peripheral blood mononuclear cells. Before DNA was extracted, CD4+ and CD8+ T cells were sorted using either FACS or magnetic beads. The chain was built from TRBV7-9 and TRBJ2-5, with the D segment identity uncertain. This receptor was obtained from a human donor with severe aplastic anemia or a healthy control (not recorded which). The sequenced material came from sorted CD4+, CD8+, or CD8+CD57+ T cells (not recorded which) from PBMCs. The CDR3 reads CASSFRDPQETQYF. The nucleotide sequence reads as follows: TGTGCCAGCAGCTTTAGAGATCCACAAGAGACCCAGTACTTC.